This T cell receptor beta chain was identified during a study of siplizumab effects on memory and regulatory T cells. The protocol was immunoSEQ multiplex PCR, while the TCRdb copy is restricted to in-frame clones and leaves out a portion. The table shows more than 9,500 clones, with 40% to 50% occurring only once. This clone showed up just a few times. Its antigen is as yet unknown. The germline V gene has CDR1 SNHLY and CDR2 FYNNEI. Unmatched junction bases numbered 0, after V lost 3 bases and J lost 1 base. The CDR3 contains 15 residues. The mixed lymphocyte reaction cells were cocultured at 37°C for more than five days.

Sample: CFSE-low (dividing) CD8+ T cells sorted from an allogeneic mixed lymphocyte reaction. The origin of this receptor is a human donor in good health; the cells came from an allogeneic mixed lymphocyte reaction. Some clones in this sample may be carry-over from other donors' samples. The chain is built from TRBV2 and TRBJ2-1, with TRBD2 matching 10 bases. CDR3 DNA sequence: TGTGCCAGCAGTGATAGCGGGAGGTCCTACAATGAGCAGTTCTTC. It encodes CASSDSGRSYNEQFF.